This TCR beta chain was retrieved from a study of shared clonotypes between healthy human individuals. Study results and limitations: When compared with the clonotypes that were shared by all four sorted-subset donors, the non-shared clonotypes turned out to have lower generation probabilities.

Among the donors, all were Caucasian adults who lived in Nashville, Tennessee. Comments on this clone: The antigen is undetermined.

Assay: immunoSEQ multiplex PCR; the TCRdb copy retains only in-frame clones and omits some. There are about 1 million clones in the sample; 78% occur only once, and more than 0.5% lies in the top ten. CDR3 size: 14 residues. With 4 bases clipped from V and 3 bases from J, the junction kept 5 bases outside the gene matches. CDR1 and CDR2 from the germline V gene are SGHRS and YFSETQ. V is TRBV5-1 and J is TRBJ2-5, with TRBD1 matching over 8 bases. The sequenced material came from memory CD4+ T cells from PBMCs. The subset here: CD45RA-negative fraction. The origin of this receptor is a man between 18 and 29 years old in good health. Some clones in this sample may be carry-over from other donors' samples. CDR3 DNA: TGCGCCAGCAGCCCGGGACAGGAAAAAGAGACCCAGTACTTC. Amino acid sequence: CASSPGQEKETQYF.